Given below is one T cell receptor (beta chain) in context. Per germline, CDR1 MNHEY and CDR2 SMNVEV (reference sequence). The V gene lost 8 bases and the J gene lost 7 bases, with 19 bases spanning the gap. The CDR3 runs 14 residues. The data belong to a study of blood T cell repertoires in COVID-19. The assay was immunoSEQ multiplex PCR, and TCRdb's table has in-frame clones only and misses some. The table shows about 160,000 clones, with approximately 90% occurring only once. The rearrangement joins TRBV27 to TRBJ2-3; D may be TRBD2 (6 bases). Sequenced input: peripheral blood. This TCR was sampled from a man aged 18 to 30 with acute or convalescent COVID-19. CDR3 residues: CASGDGTGRNTQYF. CDR3 coding DNA: TGTGCCAGCGGTGACGGGACTGGCCGAAATACGCAGTATTTT.